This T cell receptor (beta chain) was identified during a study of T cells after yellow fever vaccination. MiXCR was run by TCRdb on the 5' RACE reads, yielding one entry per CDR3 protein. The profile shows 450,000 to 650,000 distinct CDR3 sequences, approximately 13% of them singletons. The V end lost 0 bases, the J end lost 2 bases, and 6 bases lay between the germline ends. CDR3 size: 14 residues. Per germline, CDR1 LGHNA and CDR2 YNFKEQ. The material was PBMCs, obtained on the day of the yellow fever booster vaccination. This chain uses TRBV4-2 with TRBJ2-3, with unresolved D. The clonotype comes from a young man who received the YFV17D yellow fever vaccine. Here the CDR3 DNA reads TGTGCCAGCAGCCAAGATCTACCCACAGATACGCAGTATTTT. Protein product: CASSQDLPTDTQYF.